This T cell receptor (beta chain) was observed in a study of shared clonotypes between healthy human individuals. Caucasian adults residing in Nashville, Tennessee made up all the donors. V lost 1 base and J lost 0, with 13 bases in between. Per germline, CDR1 LNHNV and CDR2 YYDKDF (reference sequence). This CDR3 has 17 residues. Only in-frame clones appear in the TCRdb table, and some are missing; sequencing was by immunoSEQ multiplex PCR. The data contain about 230,000 clones, 65% of them singletons. Sequenced sample: memory CD4+ T cells sorted from blood. Sample subset: CD45RA-negative fraction. The genes are TRBV15 and TRBJ1-5; D remains unclear. This sequence was found in a man younger than 40 in good health. The chain's CDR3 is CATSRVSGVYSNQPQHF. CDR3 nucleotide sequence: TGTGCCACCAGCAGAGTGTCCGGCGTTTATAGCAATCAGCCCCAGCATTTT.